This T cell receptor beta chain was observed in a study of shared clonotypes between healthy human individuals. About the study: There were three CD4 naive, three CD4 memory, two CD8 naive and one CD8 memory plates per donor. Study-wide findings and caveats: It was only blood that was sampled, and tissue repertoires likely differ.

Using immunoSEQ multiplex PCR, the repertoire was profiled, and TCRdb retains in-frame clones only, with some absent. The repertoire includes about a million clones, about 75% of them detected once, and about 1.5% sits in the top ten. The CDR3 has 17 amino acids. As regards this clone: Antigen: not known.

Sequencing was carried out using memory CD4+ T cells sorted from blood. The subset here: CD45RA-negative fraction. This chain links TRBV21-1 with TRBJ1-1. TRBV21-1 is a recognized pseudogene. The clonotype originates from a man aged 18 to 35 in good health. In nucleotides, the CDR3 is TGTGCCAGCTCGAAATCAGTGGGGGGGGACCCTAACACTGAAGCTTTCTTT. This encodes CASSKSVGGDPNTEAFF.